The rows below give T cell receptor beta chains drawn from one sample of a study of CD8 T cells in ankylosing spondylitis. TCRdb recomputed calls from the 5' RACE reads with MiXCR, one row per CDR3 protein. The sample has 150,000 to 200,000 distinct CDR3 sequences; around 10% are singletons. The material sequenced was blood, either unsorted or a sorted T cell fraction (not recorded which). The origin of the receptors is a male donor with ankylosing spondylitis or in good health (not recorded which). CDR3s include the opening cysteine and the closing phenylalanine or tryptophan. The D gene is left open where the match is weak. A clone size is listed for some rows: how often the clone was seen (once, few, many), or a class if it is expanded.

-	TRBV20-1	TRBJ1-5	many	TGCAGTGCTAGAAAACCTGTGAACAATCAGCCCCAGCATTTT	CSARKPVNNQPQHF
-	TRBV12-3/TRBV12-4	TRBJ1-2	many	TGTGCCAGCAGTCGTAGCAGGGGTGGCTACACCTTC	CASSRSRGGYTF
-	TRBV5-1	TRBJ2-4	many	TGCGCCAGCAGCTTGGCCAATTCCATCACGGCCAAAAACATTCAGTACTTC	CASSLANSITAKNIQYF
TRBD2	TRBV29-1	TRBJ2-5	once	TGCAGCGCTGGTTCTAGCGGGGTTCGGGACTTC	CSAGSSGVRDF
TRBD1	TRBV20-1	TRBJ1-2	-	TGCAGTGCTAGAACCTCGGACAGGGGGCTTGGCTACACCTTC	CSARTSDRGLGYTF
TRBD1	TRBV15	TRBJ1-1	many	TGTGCCACCAGCAGAGCTTACAGGGGCGGTGATGGAGCTTTCTTT	CATSRAYRGGDGAFF
TRBD2	TRBV6-5	TRBJ2-5	-	TGTGCCAGCAGTTACTCTTTCCTAGCGGGGCCCCAAGAGACCCAGTACTTC	CASSYSFLAGPQETQYF
-	TRBV20-1	TRBJ2-7	many	TGCAGTGCTAGTAGGGGATCTACTAGGTCCTACGAGCAGTACTTC	CSASRGSTRSYEQYF
-	TRBV5-1	TRBJ1-3	many	TGCGCCAGCAGCTTTGGGGGCACTTCGTCGGGAAACACCATATATTTT	CASSFGGTSSGNTIYF
TRBD1	TRBV5-1	TRBJ2-3	few	TGCGCCAGCAGCTCGGACAGGGCGGTAGATACGCAGTATTTT	CASSSDRAVDTQYF
-	TRBV18	TRBJ2-2	-	TGTGCCAGCTCATCGTACGGGGGAGTCGCGAACACCGGGGAGCTGTTTTTT	CASSSYGGVANTGELFF
TRBD1	TRBV5-5	TRBJ1-4	many	TGTGCCAGCAGGCGGACAGGGTATGAAAAACTGTTTTTT	CASRRTGYEKLFF
-	TRBV10-3	TRBJ1-2	many	TGTGCCATCAGCACCCTGTCGGTTGGCTACACCTTC	CAISTLSVGYTF
TRBD2	TRBV3-1	TRBJ2-7	many	TGTGCCAGCAGCCTCACCCGGGGGGTTTCGGAGCAGTACTTC	CASSLTRGVSEQYF